Each of the 15 T cell receptor beta chains below was sequenced from the same sample in a study of CD8+ T cells in alopecia areata. Isolated RNA was reverse transcribed into cDNA used as the sequencing template. The data were produced by immunoSEQ multiplex PCR, yet TCRdb's version contains in-frame clones alone and is incomplete. The sample holds approximately 300,000 clones, and no clone turns up only once. Combined cutaneous lymph node cells underwent sorting by CD4, CD8alpha, NKG2D, NKG2ACE and additional markers. The sample consisted of CD4+ T cells sorted from a lymph node. The receptors come from a C3H/HeJ mouse with alopecia areata. The strain's MHC type: H2-k.

As regards this clone: Gene names are mouse gene names. From the germline J gene comes the end of the CDR3, since the read stops 4 residues before it. Other DNA sequences in the same sample also yield this CDR3. The chain is built from TRBV19 and TRBJ2-5; D is possibly TRBD2 (5 bases). V lost 2 bases, J lost 3 bases, and 10 bases lay in between. The CDR3 spans 14 residues. CDR1 and CDR2 (germline): FNHDT, SITEND (reference sequence). The sequenced CDR3 bases are TGTGCCAGCAGTATTAATTGGGGACAAGAC. Translated: CASSINWGQD. In full, the CDR3 is CASSINWGQDTQYF.

This clone occurred a few times. Genes and germline come from the mouse. The read ends 4 residues early relative to the CDR3; the germline J gene fills the gap. The J gene is TRBJ2-7, the V gene TRBV19; D not resolved. CDR3 length: 12 amino acids. Germline values: CDR1 FNHDT, CDR2 SITEND (reference sequence). CDR3 sequence: CASSTMVDEQYF. CDR3 DNA, as far as it was read: TGTGCCAGCAGTACGATGGTTGAT.

As for this clone: Gene labels here are mouse ones. The sequenced part of the CDR3 DNA is TGCACCTGCGACAGGCAAAACACCGGG. It is translated as CTCDRQNTG. The complete CDR3 protein is CTCDRQNTGQLYF. This chain connects TRBV1 to TRBJ2-2; TRBD1 is a possible D gene (6 bases). The read terminates 4 residues ahead of where the CDR3 ends, so the germline J gene completes it. V dropped 8 bases and J dropped 1 base, with 8 bases sitting between them. Looked up from germline, CDR1 is NSQYPW and CDR2 is LRSPGD (reference sequence). This CDR3 region has 13 residues.

With respect to this clone: Germline and genes: mouse. The sequence runs out 4 residues before the end of the CDR3; the remainder is reconstructed from the germline J gene. V is TRBV13-1 and J is TRBJ2-3, with 7 bases matching TRBD1. J gave up 2 bases and V 5 bases, and 5 bases lay outside the gene matches. Germline V lookup: CDR1 NSHNY, CDR2 SYGAGN. The CDR3 has 14 residues. The part of the CDR3 DNA that was read is TGTGCCAGCAGAGACAGGGCGCTTGCAGAA. Encoded protein: CASRDRALAE. The whole CDR3 is CASRDRALAETLYF.

Concerning this clone: The germline and genes are mouse ones. The CDR3 is cut off 4 residues early in the read; its end comes from the germline J gene. The chain recombines TRBV19 with TRBJ2-7, with a weak D call TRBD1 (5 bases). V lost 2 bases, J lost 0 bases, and 9 bases lay in between. The CDR3 runs 14 residues. From germline, CDR1 is FNHDT and CDR2 SITEND (reference sequence). CDR3 bases read: TGTGCCAGCAGTATTAGGACAACCTCCTAT. It specifies CASSIRTTSY. The CDR3 in full is CASSIRTTSYEQYF.

This clone was seen only a few times. Genes and germline are mouse. With the read ending 4 residues before the CDR3 end, the germline J gene is used to fill in that end. This sample includes further DNA sequences coding for the same CDR3. The chain combines TRBV1 with TRBJ2-1, with D perhaps matching TRBD1 (6 bases). Trimming shortened V by 6 bases and J by 1 base, and 13 bases separated the two germline ends. CDR3 length: 15 residues. The V gene's germline CDR1 is NSQYPW and CDR2 LRSPGD (reference sequence). The CDR3: CTCSAPGQNYAEQFF. The sequenced CDR3 bases are TGCACCTGCAGCGCCCCGGGACAAAACTATGCT.

This clone was seen a few times. Mouse names are used for the genes. Sequencing ends 4 residues short of the CDR3 end; the germline J gene provides the rest. This chain joins TRBV19 and TRBJ2-7; D perhaps matches TRBD1 (5 bases). CDR1 is FNHDT and CDR2 is SITEND in the germline V gene (reference sequence). Trimming cost V 1 base and J 0 bases, with 11 bases left between them. The CDR3 sequence is 15 residues long. The CDR3 DNA, read in part, is TGTGCCAGCAGTATAAACAGGAGGAGCTCCTAT. Encoded protein: CASSINRRSSY. The whole CDR3 sequence is CASSINRRSSYEQYF. Full variable domain (rest looked up from reference TRBV19 and TRBJ2-7): GGIITQTPKFLIGQEGQKLTLKCQQNFNHDTMYWYRQDSGKGLRLIYYSITENDLQKGDLSEGYDASREKKSSFSLTVTSAQKNEMAVFLCASSINRRSSYEQYFGPGTRLTVL.

Worth noting for this clone: Germline and genes here are mouse. The CDR3 is CASGDSNSETLYF. Incomplete CDR3 DNA: TGTGCCAGCGGTGATTCCAACTCAGAA. This rearrangement joins TRBV13-2 to TRBJ2-3, with no clear D. The read terminates 4 residues ahead of where the CDR3 ends, so the germline J gene completes it. Germline V gene data show CDR1 as NNHNN and CDR2 as SYGAGS (reference sequence). The CDR3 extends over 13 amino acids. The V end lost 1 base, the J end lost 4 bases, and 7 bases lay between the germline ends.

This clone was seen more than once but under ten times. Gene names are the mouse ones. The CDR3 end is not reached by the read, which stops 4 residues before it; the germline J gene fills it in. V and J are TRBV13-3 and TRBJ2-1, with 12 nucleotides matching TRBD2. Unmatched junction bases numbered 4, after V lost 2 bases and J lost 4 bases. Germline values: CDR1 NNHDY, CDR2 SYVADS. CDR3 length equals 16 residues. The part of the CDR3 DNA that was read is TGTGCCAGCAGTGAGACTGGGGGGGCCGAGTATGCT. It yields the protein CASSETGGAEYA. The whole CDR3 is CASSETGGAEYAEQFF.

This clone was seen a handful of times. Gene names are mouse gene names. Coverage ceases 4 residues before the CDR3 finishes, and the germline J gene fills in the end. The V gene is TRBV19, the J gene TRBJ2-7; 10 nucleotides align to TRBD2. The CDR3 spans 15 residues. Per the germline V gene, CDR1 is FNHDT and CDR2 is SITEND (reference sequence). Germline trimming cut 1 base from V and 0 bases from J; bases unmatched to any gene: 1. The part of the CDR3 DNA that was read is TGTGCCAGCAGTATAACTGGGGGGGACTCCTAT. It codes for CASSITGGDSY. The CDR3 in its entirety is CASSITGGDSYEQYF.

With respect to this clone: Gene names denote mouse genes. The sequence runs out 4 residues before the end of the CDR3; the remainder is reconstructed from the germline J gene. The V gene is TRBV24, the J gene TRBJ2-3, with a tentative D call TRBD1 (6 bases). V dropped 4 bases and J dropped 4 bases, with 12 bases sitting between them. Germline lookup yields CDR1 KGHTA and CDR2 FRNEEI. The CDR3 is 14 amino acids. CDR3 DNA (partial): TGTGCCAGCAGTCCCCGGGACAACCCAGAA. This translates into CASSPRDNPE. The whole CDR3 reads CASSPRDNPETLYF.

Points on this clone: Genes and germline come from the mouse. The read falls 3 residues short of the CDR3 end, and the missing part is taken from the germline J gene. The V and J genes are TRBV13-2 and TRBJ1-6; D gene unclear. TRBJ1-6 qualifies as an ORF whose function is uncertain. Germline V gene sequence: CDR1 NNHNN, CDR2 SYGAGS (reference sequence). The ends were cut back, 0 bases at V and 8 bases at J, with 12 bases in the middle. The CDR3 is 15 amino acids. The DNA read from the CDR3 is TGTGCCAGCGGTGATGGAGGGTTTAGTGATTCGCCC. This sequence encodes CASGDGGFSDSP. The entire CDR3 is CASGDGGFSDSPLYF.

Turning to this clone: Genes and germline are mouse. The read terminates 4 residues before the CDR3 end, so the remaining end is supplied by the germline J gene. The rearrangement uses TRBV31 and TRBJ2-1; D perhaps matches TRBD1 (6 bases). Trimming shortened V by 3 bases and J by 0 bases, and 9 bases separated the two germline ends. Germline lookup yields CDR1 GKSSPN and CDR2 SITVG. This CDR3 has 14 residues. This chain's CDR3 is CAWSDRHNYAEQFF. The covered CDR3 bases are TGTGCCTGGAGCGACAGGCATAACTATGCT.

This clone appeared a few times. Gene names are the mouse ones. Sequencing ends 4 residues short of the CDR3 end; the germline J gene provides the rest. The V gene is TRBV5, the J gene TRBJ2-2; TRBD2 matches at 8 bases. Germline assignment: CDR1 LGHNA and CDR2 YNLKQL (reference sequence). This CDR3 is built from 18 residues. V lost 0 bases and J lost 2; bases outside the gene matches: 8. The part of the CDR3 DNA that was read is TGTGCCAGCAGCCAAGATCTGGGGGGATTAGGGAACACCGGG. Its protein is CASSQDLGGLGNTG. From start to end, the CDR3 is CASSQDLGGLGNTGQLYF.

This clone was seen only a few times. Being one base from a much bigger clone, this may be a read error. The gene names here belong to mouse. The read comes to an end 4 residues before the CDR3 does, leaving the germline J gene to fill in the end. V gene TRBV13-2 combines with J gene TRBJ2-2; 9 bases map to TRBD1. Germline V lookup: CDR1 NNHNN, CDR2 SYGAGS (reference sequence). Trimming at V came to 3 bases and at J to 0 bases, leaving 0 bases not matched to a gene. The CDR3 is 15 amino acids. CDR3 protein: CASGGQGANTGQLYF. Incomplete CDR3 DNA: TGTGCCAGCGGTGGACAGGGGGCAAACACCGGG.